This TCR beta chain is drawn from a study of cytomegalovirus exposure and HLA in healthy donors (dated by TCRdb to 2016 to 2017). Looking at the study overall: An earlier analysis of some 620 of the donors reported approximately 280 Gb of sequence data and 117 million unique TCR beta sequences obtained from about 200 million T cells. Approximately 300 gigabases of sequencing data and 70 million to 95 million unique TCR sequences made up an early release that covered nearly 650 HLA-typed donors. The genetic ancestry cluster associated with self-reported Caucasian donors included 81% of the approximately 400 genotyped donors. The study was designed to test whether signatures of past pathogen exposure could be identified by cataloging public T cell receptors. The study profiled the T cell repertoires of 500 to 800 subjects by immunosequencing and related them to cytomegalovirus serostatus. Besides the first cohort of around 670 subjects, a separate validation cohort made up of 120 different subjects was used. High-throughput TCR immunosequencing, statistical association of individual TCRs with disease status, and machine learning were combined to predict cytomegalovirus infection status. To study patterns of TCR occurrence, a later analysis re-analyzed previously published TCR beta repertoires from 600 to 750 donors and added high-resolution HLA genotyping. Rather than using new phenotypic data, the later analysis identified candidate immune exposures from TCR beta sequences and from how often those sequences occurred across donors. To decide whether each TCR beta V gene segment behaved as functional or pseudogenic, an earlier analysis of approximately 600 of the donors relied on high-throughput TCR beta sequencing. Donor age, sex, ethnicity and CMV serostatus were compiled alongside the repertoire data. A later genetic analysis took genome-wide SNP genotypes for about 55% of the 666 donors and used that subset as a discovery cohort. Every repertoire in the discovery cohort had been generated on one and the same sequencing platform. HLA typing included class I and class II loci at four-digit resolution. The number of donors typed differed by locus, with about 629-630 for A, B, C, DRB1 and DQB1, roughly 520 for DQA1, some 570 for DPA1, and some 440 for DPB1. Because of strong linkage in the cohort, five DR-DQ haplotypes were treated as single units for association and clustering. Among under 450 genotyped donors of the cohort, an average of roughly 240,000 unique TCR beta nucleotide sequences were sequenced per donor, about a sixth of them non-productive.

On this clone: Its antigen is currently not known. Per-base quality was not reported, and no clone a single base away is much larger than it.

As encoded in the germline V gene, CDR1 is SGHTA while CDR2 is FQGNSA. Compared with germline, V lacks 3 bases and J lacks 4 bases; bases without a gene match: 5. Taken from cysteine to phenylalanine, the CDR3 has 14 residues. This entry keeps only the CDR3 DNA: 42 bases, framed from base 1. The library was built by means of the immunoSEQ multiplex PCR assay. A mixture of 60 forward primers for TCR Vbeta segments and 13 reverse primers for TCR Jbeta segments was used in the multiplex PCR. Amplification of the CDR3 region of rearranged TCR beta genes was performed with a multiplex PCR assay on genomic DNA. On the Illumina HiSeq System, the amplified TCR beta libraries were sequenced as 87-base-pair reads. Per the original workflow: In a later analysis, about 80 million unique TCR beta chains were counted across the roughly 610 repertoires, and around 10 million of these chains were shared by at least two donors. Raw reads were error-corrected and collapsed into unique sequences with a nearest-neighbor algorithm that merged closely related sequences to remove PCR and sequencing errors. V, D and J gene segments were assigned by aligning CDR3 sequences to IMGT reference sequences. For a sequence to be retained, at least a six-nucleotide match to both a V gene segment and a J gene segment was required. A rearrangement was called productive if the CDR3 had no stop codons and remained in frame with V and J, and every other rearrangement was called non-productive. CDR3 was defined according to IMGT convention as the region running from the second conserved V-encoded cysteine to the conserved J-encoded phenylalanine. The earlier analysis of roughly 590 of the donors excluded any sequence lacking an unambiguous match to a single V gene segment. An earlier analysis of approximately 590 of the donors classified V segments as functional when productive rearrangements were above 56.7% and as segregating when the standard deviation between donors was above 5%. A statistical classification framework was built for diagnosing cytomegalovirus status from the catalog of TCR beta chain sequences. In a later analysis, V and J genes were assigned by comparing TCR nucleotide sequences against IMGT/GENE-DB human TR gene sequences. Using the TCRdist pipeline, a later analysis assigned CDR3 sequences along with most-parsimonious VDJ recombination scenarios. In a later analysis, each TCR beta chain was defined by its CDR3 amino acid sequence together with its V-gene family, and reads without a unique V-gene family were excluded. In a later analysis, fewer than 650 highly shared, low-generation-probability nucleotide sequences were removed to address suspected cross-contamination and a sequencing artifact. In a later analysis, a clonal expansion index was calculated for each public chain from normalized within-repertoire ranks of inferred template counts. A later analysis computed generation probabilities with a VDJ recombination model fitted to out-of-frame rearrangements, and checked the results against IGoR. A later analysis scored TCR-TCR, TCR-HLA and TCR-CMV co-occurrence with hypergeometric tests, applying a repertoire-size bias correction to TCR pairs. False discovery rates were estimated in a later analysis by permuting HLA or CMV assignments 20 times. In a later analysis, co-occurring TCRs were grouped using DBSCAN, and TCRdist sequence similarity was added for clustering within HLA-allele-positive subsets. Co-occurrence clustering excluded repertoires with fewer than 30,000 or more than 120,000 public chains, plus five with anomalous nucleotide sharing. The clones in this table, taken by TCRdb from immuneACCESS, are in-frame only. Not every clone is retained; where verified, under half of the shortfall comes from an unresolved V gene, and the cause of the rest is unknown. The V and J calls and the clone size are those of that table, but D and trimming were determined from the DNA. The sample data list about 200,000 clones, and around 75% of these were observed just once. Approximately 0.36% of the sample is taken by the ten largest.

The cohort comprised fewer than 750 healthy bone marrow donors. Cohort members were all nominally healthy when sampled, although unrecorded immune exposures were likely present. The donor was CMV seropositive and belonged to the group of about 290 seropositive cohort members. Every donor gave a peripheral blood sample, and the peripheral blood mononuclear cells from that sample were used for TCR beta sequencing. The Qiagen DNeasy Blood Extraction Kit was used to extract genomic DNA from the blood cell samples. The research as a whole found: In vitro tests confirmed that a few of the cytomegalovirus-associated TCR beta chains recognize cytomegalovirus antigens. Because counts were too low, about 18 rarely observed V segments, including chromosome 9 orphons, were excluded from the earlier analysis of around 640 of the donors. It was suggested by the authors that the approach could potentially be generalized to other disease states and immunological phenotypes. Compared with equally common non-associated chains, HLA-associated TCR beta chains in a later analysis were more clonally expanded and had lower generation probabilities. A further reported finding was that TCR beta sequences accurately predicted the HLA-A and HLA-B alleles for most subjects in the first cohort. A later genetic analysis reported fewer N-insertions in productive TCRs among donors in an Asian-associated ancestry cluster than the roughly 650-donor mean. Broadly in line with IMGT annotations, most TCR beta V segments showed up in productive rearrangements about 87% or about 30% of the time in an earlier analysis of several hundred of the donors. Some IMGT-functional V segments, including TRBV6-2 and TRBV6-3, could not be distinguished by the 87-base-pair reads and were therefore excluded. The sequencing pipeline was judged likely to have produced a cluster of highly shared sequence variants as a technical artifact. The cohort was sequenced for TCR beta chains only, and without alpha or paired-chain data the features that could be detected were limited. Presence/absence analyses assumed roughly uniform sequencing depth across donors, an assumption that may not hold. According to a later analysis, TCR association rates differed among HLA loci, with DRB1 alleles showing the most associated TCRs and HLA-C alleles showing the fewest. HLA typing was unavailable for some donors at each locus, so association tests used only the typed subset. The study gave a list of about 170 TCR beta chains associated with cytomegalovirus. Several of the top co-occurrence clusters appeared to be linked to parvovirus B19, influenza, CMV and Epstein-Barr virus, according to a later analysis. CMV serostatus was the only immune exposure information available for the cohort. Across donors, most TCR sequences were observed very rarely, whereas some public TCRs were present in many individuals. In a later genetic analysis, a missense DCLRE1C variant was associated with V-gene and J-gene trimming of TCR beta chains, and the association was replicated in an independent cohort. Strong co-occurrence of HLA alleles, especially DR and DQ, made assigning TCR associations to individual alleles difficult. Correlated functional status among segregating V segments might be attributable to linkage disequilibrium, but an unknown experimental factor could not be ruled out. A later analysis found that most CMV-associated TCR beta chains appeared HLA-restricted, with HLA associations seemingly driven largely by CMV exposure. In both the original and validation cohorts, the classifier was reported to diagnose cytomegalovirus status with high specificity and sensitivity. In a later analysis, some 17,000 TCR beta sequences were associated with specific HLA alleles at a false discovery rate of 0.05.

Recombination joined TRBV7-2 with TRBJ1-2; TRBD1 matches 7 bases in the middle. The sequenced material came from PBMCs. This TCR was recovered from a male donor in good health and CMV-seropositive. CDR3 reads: CASSFPGQFYGYTF. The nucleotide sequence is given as TGTGCCAGCAGCTTCCCGGGACAGTTCTATGGCTACACCTTC. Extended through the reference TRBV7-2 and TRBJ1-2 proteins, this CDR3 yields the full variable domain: GAGVSQSPSNKVTEKGKDVELRCDPISGHTALYWYRQSLGQGLEFLIYFQGNSAPDKSGLPSDRFSAERTGGSVSTLTIQRTQQEDSAVYLCASSFPGQFYGYTFGSGTRLTVV.